This T cell receptor beta chain is from a study of CD8+CD57+ T cells in acquired aplastic anemia. Patients who underwent sequencing had shown CD8+CD57+ cell expansion by flow cytometry. With no exception, the patients had severe acquired aplastic anemia. This clonotype came up many times. For CDR3 and TCR beta VDJ profiling, genomic DNA was the template used. TCRdb used MiXCR to reprocess the reads, holding one entry per CDR3 protein. The sample has about 190,000 distinct CDR3 sequences, roughly half seen once. The sample taken for sequencing was sorted CD4+, CD8+, or CD8+CD57+ T cells (not recorded which) from PBMCs. The receptor's source is a human donor with aplastic anemia.

The CDR3 region has the DNA TGTGCCAGCAGTGAGCGAGCGGGAGGGCCCTACGAGCAGTACTTC. This gives the protein CASSERAGGPYEQYF. V usage is TRBV2 and J usage is TRBJ2-7, with TRBD2 identical over 10 bases. This CDR3 is built from 15 residues. V was clipped by 3 bases and J by 2 bases; unmatched bases: 4. Germline CDR1 and CDR2: SNHLY and FYNNEI. The complete variable domain, with remaining parts taken from reference TRBV2 and TRBJ2-7, reads EPEVTQTPSHQVTQMGQEVILRCVPISNHLYFYWYRQILGQKVEFLVSFYNNEISEKSEIFDDQFSVERPDGSNFTLKIRSTKLEDSAMYFCASSERAGGPYEQYFGPGTRLTVT.